This T cell receptor (beta chain) was sequenced during a study of control samples from healthy donors and cancer patients. Germline-derived CDR1 and CDR2 are LGHDT and YNNKEL (reference sequence). Trimming cost V 5 bases and J 0 bases, with 12 bases left between them. CDR3 length: 15 amino acids. Clones were read by immunoSEQ multiplex PCR, and TCRdb kept only the in-frame ones, dropping some. The data hold over 100,000 clones, with 75% to 90% observed a single time. This TCR was recovered from a woman in her 50s in good health. This chain links TRBV3-1 (or the pseudogene TRBV3-2) with TRBJ2-3, with D perhaps being TRBD1 or TRBD2 (6 bases each). Source material: blood. The CDR3 nucleotides are TGTGCCAGCAGCTACACAGGGACTAGCACAGATACGCAGTATTTT. It is translated as CASSYTGTSTDTQYF.